These T cell receptor beta chains were read from a single sample in a study of T cell changes during pregnancy in multiple sclerosis. Generated by immunoSEQ multiplex PCR, the TCRdb table keeps only in-frame clones and is missing some. The sample includes around 70,000 clones, roughly 88% seen only once; the top ten take 1.4%. The material sequenced was peripheral blood, taken in the third trimester of pregnancy. Source of these receptors: a female donor with multiple sclerosis, enrolled in a pregnancy study. Each CDR3 is given with its conserved first and last residue.

v_call	j_call	cdr3_aa
TRBV18	TRBJ1-1	CASSPRRQGGMSTEAFF
TRBV19	TRBJ2-7	CASSIVGTGDHEQYF
TRBV5-1	TRBJ1-2	CASSYGTGTNYGYTF
TRBV11-2	TRBJ2-7	CASSRDRSYEQYF
TRBV5-1	TRBJ1-1	CASSVGVLAGEAFF
TRBV4-3	TRBJ2-5	CASSRSWRDQETQYF
TRBV4-1	TRBJ2-1	CASSPPGGSGSYNEQFF
TRBV4-3	TRBJ2-3	CASSQVGGQGGTDTQYF
TRBV29-1	TRBJ1-1	CSASGQGAVEAFF
TRBV4-3	TRBJ1-5	CASSQEVGGDNQPQHF
TRBV2	TRBJ2-1	CASSGLARGGEQFF
TRBV6-5	TRBJ2-1	CASSWTEGYNEQFF
TRBV5-1	TRBJ2-3	CASSPSVGGASDTQYF
TRBV19	TRBJ2-7	CASSVRGYPSYEQYF
TRBV10-3	TRBJ2-1	CAIWQDRRFF
TRBV2	TRBJ1-6	CASRISLSSYNSPLHF
TRBV9	TRBJ2-3	CASSVDRGGPDTQYF
TRBV28	TRBJ1-1	CASSLGGGMNTEAFF
TRBV5-1	TRBJ1-3	CASSGTATGNTIYF
TRBV29-1	TRBJ2-1	CSVEMTPEDEQFF
TRBV7-6	TRBJ1-6	CASSFHPRGGTTSSYNSPLHF
TRBV5-1	TRBJ2-2	CASSYTAGGGELFF
TRBV12-2	TRBJ1-4	CASRLCISGEKLFF
TRBV9	TRBJ2-1	CASSVRVSGGSNEQFF
TRBV18	TRBJ2-7	CASSPPLRGDHEQYF
TRBV29-1	TRBJ2-3	CSAYDFASTDTQYF
TRBV2	TRBJ1-2	CASSGFVRDRGRGNVGYTF
TRBV4-2	TRBJ2-3	CASSQVSSGFTDTQYF
TRBV30	TRBJ1-1	CAWTDPGQGGTEAFF
TRBV27	TRBJ1-3	CASSLSPGTGGNTIYF
TRBV7-2	TRBJ2-5	CASSFNGRETQYF
TRBV5-6	TRBJ1-2	CASSLWQDYGYTF
TRBV7-7	TRBJ2-1	CASSPGAGVPYNEQFF
TRBV5-6	TRBJ1-5	CASKSGTGEFQPQHF
TRBV18	TRBJ2-3	CASSPEGDTQYF
TRBV19	TRBJ1-1	CASSPIGGTEAFF
TRBV11-2	TRBJ2-1	CASSLVARRLYNEQFF
TRBV5-1	TRBJ1-2	CASSLRGLGYGYTF
TRBV6-1	TRBJ2-3	CASSGQGAGTDTQYF
TRBV7-6	TRBJ2-2	CASSLVVRAYTGELFF
TRBV5-1	TRBJ2-5	CASSLVGGGETQYF
TRBV9	TRBJ1-2	CASSGRRLANYGYTF
TRBV7-3	TRBJ1-2	CASSPSTGDGGYTF
TRBV7-2	TRBJ1-1	CASRRDRGLLGDTEAFF
TRBV5-1	TRBJ1-1	CASSLVGATGLNTEAFF
TRBV7-9	TRBJ2-1	CASSGGVSYNEQFF
TRBV18	TRBJ1-1	CASSPRDLFLNTEAFF
TRBV5-1	TRBJ1-1	CASSLAGDSSTEAFF
TRBV14	TRBJ2-3	CASSQGFTPAGTDTQYF
TRBV5-1	TRBJ1-3	CASSPLTGDAGNTIYF
TRBV7-2	TRBJ1-1	CASSLGRTEAFF
TRBV6-5	TRBJ2-7	CASSYARKSYEQYF
TRBV4-1	TRBJ1-1	CASSLYGGTEAFF
TRBV19	TRBJ1-2	CASRLGGFGYTF
TRBV2	TRBJ1-6	CASRQASPLHF
TRBV5-1	TRBJ2-3	CASSSPSSGDLTDTQYF
TRBV7-3	TRBJ2-2	CASRTAPGELFF
TRBV5-1	TRBJ1-2	CASSRSGGAYYGYTF
TRBV7-9	TRBJ2-7	CASSGGSSPTSAGPLEQYF